Described below is a single T cell receptor beta chain sequence and its context. Its target is not known. The identical CDR3 is also encoded by other nucleotide sequences in the sample. The record originates from a study of shared clonotypes between healthy human individuals. Looking at the study overall: The donors, a couple of women and three men, were aged 18 to 49. General study findings and limits: It was expected that sequencing depth would affect clonotype sharing among donors.

The CDR3 runs 13 residues. V lost 3 bases, J lost 5 bases, and 4 bases stayed unmatched. CDR1 MNHEY and CDR2 SMNVEV come from the germline V gene (reference sequence). The naive CD8 population came from CD45RO-negative cells selected for CCR7, without terminally differentiated effector memory CD45RA+ cells. Healthy adults negative for HIV, lacking recent acute infections or vaccinations, served as donors. The assay was carried out at the deep level. Using immunoSEQ multiplex PCR, the repertoire was profiled, and TCRdb retains in-frame clones only, with some absent. Of millions of clones in the sample, approximately 94% were seen once.

This receptor was obtained from a man aged 18 to 35 in good health. Some clones in this sample may be carry-over from other donors' samples. V usage is TRBV27 and J usage is TRBJ2-7; 7 bases are a match to TRBD1. Sequencing was carried out using naive CD8+ T cells from PBMCs. DNA of the CDR3: TGTGCCAGCAGTTTGAACAGGGGCCACGAGCAGTACTTC. Its translation: CASSLNRGHEQYF.